A single sample gave rise to the 11 T cell receptor beta chains below, sequenced in a study of T cells after yellow fever vaccination. MiXCR, run by TCRdb on the 5' RACE reads, gives a single entry per CDR3 protein. The table shows under 500,000 distinct CDR3 sequences, with over 15% occurring only once. Source: PBMCs, taken before the yellow fever booster vaccination. These receptors were collected from a man between 18 and 29 years old who received the YFV17D yellow fever vaccine.

The chain is built from TRBV7-2 and TRBJ1-2, with TRBD1 matching 7 bases. CDR3 length: 14 residues. Trimming removed 5 bases from V and 1 base from J; junction bases left unmatched: 4. Germline values: CDR1 SGHTA, CDR2 FQGNSA. This chain's CDR3 is CASSRDRNNYGYTF. The CDR3 nucleotides are TGTGCCAGCAGCCGGGACAGAAATAACTATGGCTACACCTTC.

This chain uses TRBV5-1 with TRBJ1-1, with D unclear. The germline gives CDR1 SGHRS, CDR2 YFSETQ. The CDR3 is 13 amino acids. Deletions cut 6 bases from V and 4 bases from J, with 13 bases between. The CDR3 loop is CASIDSPGTEAFF. CDR3 sequence (DNA): TGCGCCAGCATTGACTCCCCGGGCACTGAAGCTTTCTTT. Supplemented by reference TRBV5-1 and TRBJ1-1, the full variable domain reads KAGVTQTPRYLIKTRGQQVTLSCSPISGHRSVSWYQQTPGQGLQFLFEYFSETQRNKGNFPGRFSGRQFSNSRSEMNVSTLELGDSALYLCASIDSPGTEAFFGQGTRLTVV.

There are a few counts of this clonotype. The genes are TRBV7-2 and TRBJ2-7; the D call may be TRBD1 or TRBD2 (5 bases each). The CDR3 length is 12 residues. The germline V gene encodes CDR1 SGHTA and CDR2 FQGNSA. Trimming removed 1 base at V and 6 bases at J, with 7 bases between. The CDR3 sequence: CASSLGGTEQYF. The CDR3 DNA sequence: TGTGCCAGCAGCTTAGGGGGGACCGAGCAGTACTTC. The full variable domain, its missing parts supplied by reference TRBV7-2 and TRBJ2-7, is GAGVSQSPSNKVTEKGKDVELRCDPISGHTALYWYRQSLGQGLEFLIYFQGNSAPDKSGLPSDRFSAERTGGSVSTLTIQRTQQEDSAVYLCASSLGGTEQYFGPGTRLTVT.

This clonotype was detected only a few times. The chain joins TRBV29-1 to TRBJ2-4, with 7 bases aligning to TRBD1. The CDR3 is 14 amino acids. V lost 4 bases, J lost 9 bases, and 12 bases stayed unmatched. In germline, CDR1 is SQVTM, CDR2 ANQGSEA. In DNA, the CDR3 is TGCAGCGTTGTAGGGGGCCAGGGGGTCAGCATTCAGTACTTC. This gives the protein CSVVGGQGVSIQYF.

This clonotype was detected a few times. This chain links TRBV27 with TRBJ2-3, with D possibly matching TRBD1 (7 bases). Trimming removed 8 bases from V and 5 bases from J, with 14 bases in between. Germline V gives CDR1 MNHEY, CDR2 SMNVEV (reference sequence). The CDR3 sequence is 13 residues long. CDR3 sequence reads: CASRRGVKDTQYF. The CDR3 nucleotides read TGTGCCAGCCGCAGGGGGGTTAAAGATACGCAGTATTTT.

The CDR3 sequence is CASSYSVQVVYGYTF. The CDR3 DNA reads TGTGCCAGCAGTTACTCTGTACAGGTAGTCTATGGCTACACCTTC. V and J are TRBV6-5 and TRBJ1-2, with D possibly being TRBD1 (5 bases). The CDR3 totals 15 residues. Trimming took 0 bases from V and 4 from J, leaving 12 bases between them. Germline CDR1 MNHEY, CDR2 SVGAGI.

CDR3 nucleotides: TGCAGCGTTGAGTTTTCGCCCTACGAGCAGTACTTC. This codes for CSVEFSPYEQYF. This sequence joins TRBV29-1 and TRBJ2-7; D is undetermined. The germline gives CDR1 SQVTM, CDR2 ANQGSEA. CDR3 length: 12 amino acids. V was cut by 3 bases and J by 2 bases, with 8 bases left in between.

The chain is built from TRBV7-3 and TRBJ2-3; 16 bases are shared with TRBD2. The germline gives CDR1 SGHTA, CDR2 FQGTGA. V shed 4 bases, J shed 0 bases, and the junction held 4 bases outside the gene matches. This CDR3 has 18 amino acids. The CDR3 sequence: CASSSGLAGGSSTDTQYF. In DNA form, the CDR3 reads TGTGCCAGCAGCTCGGGACTAGCGGGGGGGAGTAGCACAGATACGCAGTATTTT.

This clonotype was counted a single time. This sequence joins TRBV27 and TRBJ1-1; D call uncertain. Germline loops: CDR1 MNHEY, CDR2 SMNVEV (reference sequence). This CDR3 comprises 13 residues. Trimming shortened V by 5 bases and J by 9 bases, and 16 bases separated the two germline ends. DNA of the CDR3: TGTGCCAGCAGTCCCGGAGGGTTTTTCCAAGCTTTCTTT. As protein: CASSPGGFFQAFF.

This clonotype has a handful of counts. V usage is TRBV4-3 and J usage is TRBJ2-3, with D possibly TRBD2 on 7 matching bases. Germline V CDR1 and CDR2: LGHNA, YSLEER. V was pared by 0 bases and J by 5 bases, with 15 bases between. The CDR3 is 16 residues long. The DNA of the CDR3 is TGCGCCAGCAGCCAAGATCGGGGGGCGGGGAAAGATACGCAGTATTTT. As protein: CASSQDRGAGKDTQYF.

The rearrangement uses TRBV6-1 and TRBJ1-1; maybe TRBD1 (5 bases). CDR1 is MNHNS and CDR2 is SASEGT in the germline V gene. The CDR3 extends over 13 amino acids. Trimming left V 4 bases short and J 5 bases short, with 11 bases between. CDR3 protein: CASSVTGTTEAFF. Written as DNA, the CDR3 is TGTGCCAGCAGTGTCACAGGAACTACTGAAGCTTTCTTT.